The 18 T cell receptor beta chains below all came from one sample that was sequenced in a study of blood T cells in healthy people across ages. Primed by a sample-barcoded 5' primer and a J-beta primer mix, a second PCR proceeded for about 7 to 11 cycles. TCRdb itself ran the 5' RACE reads through MiXCR, one entry per CDR3 protein. The sample records approximately 960,000 distinct CDR3 sequences, 25% to 35% being singletons. The data were also submitted as part of a second study, on T cells of mothers and their children.

Input material: blood. Receptors originate from a woman in her thirties or forties in good health.

At least ten counts were recorded for this clonotype. This sequence joins TRBV20-1 and TRBJ2-3; D may correspond to TRBD1 or TRBD2 (6 bases each). V shed 1 base and J shed 5 bases, with 13 bases lying between them. There are 14 residues in the CDR3. Germline V CDR1 and CDR2: DFQATT, SNEGSKA (reference sequence). The CDR3 region has the DNA TGCAGTGCTAGAGGAACGGGGGCGGGAGATACGCAGTATTTT. As protein: CSARGTGAGDTQYF.

This clonotype was seen just once. The chain carries TRBV15 and TRBJ1-5, with 9 bases fitting TRBD1. V lost 7 bases and J lost 3; bases outside the gene matches: 4. In germline, CDR1 is LNHNV, CDR2 YYDKDF (reference sequence). The CDR3 has 14 amino acids. The CDR3 is CATNRDRVNQPQHF. CDR3 sequence (DNA): TGTGCCACCAACAGGGACAGGGTCAATCAGCCCCAGCATTTT.

The rearrangement uses TRBV4-3 and TRBJ1-1, with D possibly being TRBD1 (5 bases). V was cut by 8 bases and J by 3 bases, with 10 bases left in between. CDR3 length equals 12 residues. The germline V gene encodes CDR1 LGHNA and CDR2 YSLEER. In DNA form, the CDR3 reads TGCGCCAGCCGGGACGAAGACACTGAAGCTTTCTTT. It codes for CASRDEDTEAFF.

This clonotype was seen more than once but under ten times. For the CDR3, the DNA is TGTGCCAGCACCAAAGGGGGAGGGGGCACTGAAGCTTTCTTT. Amino acid sequence: CASTKGGGGTEAFF. This chain links TRBV28 with TRBJ1-1, with TRBD1 as a possible D gene (6 bases). Trimming cost V 7 bases and J 4 bases, with 16 bases left between them. The germline V gene encodes CDR1 MDHEN and CDR2 SYDVKM. This CDR3 has 14 amino acids.

The chain joins TRBV7-8 to TRBJ2-5; D tentatively reads TRBD1 or TRBD2 (6 bases each). Trimming pared 1 base from V and 4 bases from J, leaving 16 bases between. Germline V lookup: CDR1 SGHVS, CDR2 FQNEAQ. This CDR3 is built from 16 residues. DNA for the CDR3: TGTGCCAGCAGCTTAGTGAGGGGGGCCATGGCAGAGACCCAGTACTTC. Its protein is CASSLVRGAMAETQYF. The complete variable domain, with remaining parts taken from reference TRBV7-8 and TRBJ2-5, reads GAGVSQSPRYKVAKRGQDVALRCDPISGHVSLFWYQQALGQGPEFLTYFQNEAQLDKSGLPSDRFFAERPEGSVSTLKIQRTQQEDSAVYLCASSLVRGAMAETQYFGPGTRLLVL.

This clonotype occurred a few times. This chain links TRBV7-9 with TRBJ1-1; a weak D match, TRBD1 (5 bases). CDR1 is SEHNR and CDR2 is FQNEAQ in the germline V gene (reference sequence). This CDR3 spans 14 amino acids. V was clipped by 5 bases and J by 1 base, with 11 bases between them. The CDR3 nucleotides are TGTGCCAGCAGCCCAATAACAGGGAACACTGAAGCTTTCTTT. Protein product: CASSPITGNTEAFF.

This clonotype was detected ten times or more. The J gene is TRBJ1-1, the V gene TRBV7-2; no clear D gene. The CDR3 covers 12 residues. CDR1 is SGHTA and CDR2 is FQGNSA in the germline V gene. Trimming stripped 2 bases from V and 5 bases from J, with 6 bases between. The CDR3 loop is CASSLHRTEAFF. CDR3 DNA: TGTGCCAGCAGCTTACACCGAACTGAAGCTTTCTTT.

This CDR3 reads CASGPLRLAGRNEQFF. In DNA form, the CDR3 reads TGTGCCAGCGGGCCGCTGCGGCTAGCGGGGAGGAATGAGCAGTTCTTC. V is TRBV7-2 and J is TRBJ2-1; 9 nucleotides line up with TRBD2. Germline V CDR1 and CDR2: SGHTA, FQGNSA. V lost 8 bases and J lost 7; bases outside the gene matches: 15. CDR3 length: 16 residues.

This clonotype was detected a few times. J is TRBJ1-2 and V is TRBV5-1; D uncertain. Trimming removed 4 bases from V and 0 bases from J, with 10 bases in between. CDR1 and CDR2 (germline): SGHRS, YFSETQ. The CDR3 length is 14 residues. The CDR3 coding sequence is TGCGCCAGCAGCGCCGGACCGTCTAACTATGGCTACACCTTC. Translation gives CASSAGPSNYGYTF.

The V call is TRBV20-1, the J call TRBJ2-1, with unresolved D. Germline V gene data show CDR1 as DFQATT and CDR2 as SNEGSKA (reference sequence). The CDR3 contains 13 residues. Trimming cost V 3 bases and J 6 bases, with 12 bases left between them. The DNA for the CDR3 is TGCAGTGCTAGGAGTCTCACGGGCAATGAGCAGTTCTTC. Its protein is CSARSLTGNEQFF.

This rearrangement joins TRBV20-1 to TRBJ2-5; no firm D call. V lost 0 bases and J lost 4, with 9 bases in between. Germline V gene sequence: CDR1 DFQATT, CDR2 SNEGSKA (reference sequence). The CDR3 loop spans 13 amino acids. The CDR3 DNA reads TGCAGTGCTAGAGAAACCGTCGGAGAGACCCAGTACTTC. Translated: CSARETVGETQYF.

The chain combines TRBV28 with TRBJ1-1; 10 nucleotides match TRBD1. The CDR3 is 15 amino acids. J was trimmed by 5 bases and V by 3 bases; bases with no gene match: 6. Germline CDR1 and CDR2: MDHEN and SYDVKM. CDR3: CASSFPTGGRTEAFF. CDR3 coding DNA: TGTGCCAGCAGTTTCCCGACAGGGGGCAGGACTGAAGCTTTCTTT.

J is TRBJ1-3 and V is TRBV5-1; no clear D. CDR3 length: 16 amino acids. Germline V gene lookup returns CDR1 SGHRS and CDR2 YFSETQ. V lost 0 bases, J lost 0 bases, and 10 bases lay in between. CDR3 DNA: TGCGCCAGCAGCTTGGGGGGTACGGGCTCTGGAAACACCATATATTTT. Translated: CASSLGGTGSGNTIYF.

This clonotype turned up a few times. The chain combines TRBV12-3 or TRBV12-4 with TRBJ2-7; 7 bases agree with TRBD1. This CDR3 comprises 16 residues. J gave up 6 bases and V 4 bases, and 15 bases lay outside the gene matches. The CDR3 region has the DNA TGTGCCAGCAGTTCGCCCGGGACAGCGAGCCTGGGCGAGCAGTACTTC. It yields the protein CASSSPGTASLGEQYF.

This clonotype turned up a few times. The chain couples TRBV11-1 to TRBJ1-1, with 7 bases aligning to TRBD1. This CDR3 region has 16 residues. Trimming removed 4 bases from V and 1 base from J; junction bases left unmatched: 9. Looked up from germline, CDR1 is SGHAT and CDR2 is FQDESV (reference sequence). In DNA, the CDR3 is TGTGCCAGCAGCTACTCATGGACAGGCTCGAACACTGAAGCTTTCTTT. As protein: CASSYSWTGSNTEAFF.

This clonotype has a count of ten or more. The V and J genes are TRBV24-1 and TRBJ2-1; tentatively, D is TRBD1 (5 bases). The germline V gene has CDR1 KGHDR and CDR2 SFDVKD. This CDR3 has 13 residues. V was clipped by 9 bases and J by 5 bases, with 13 bases between them. The CDR3 DNA reads TGTGCCACCGACAGTGGGTCCGACAATGAGCAGTTCTTC. It translates to CATDSGSDNEQFF.

The chain links TRBV20-1 to TRBJ1-2; D is perhaps TRBD1 (6 bases). With 0 bases removed from V and 0 bases from J, the gap between germline ends came to 8 bases. The germline V gene has CDR1 DFQATT and CDR2 SNEGSKA (reference sequence). The CDR3 is made up of 14 amino acids. The CDR3 DNA follows: TGCAGTGCTAGAGATCAGGGGACTAACTATGGCTACACCTTC. It translates to CSARDQGTNYGYTF.

The table lists this clonotype with many counts. The J gene is TRBJ2-3, the V gene TRBV7-2; no firm D call. The germline gives CDR1 SGHTA, CDR2 FQGNSA. Trimming cost V 5 bases and J 2 bases, with 8 bases left between them. The CDR3 is 13 amino acids. The CDR3 loop reads CASSPFPTDTQYF. The CDR3 DNA is TGTGCCAGCAGCCCCTTCCCCACAGATACGCAGTATTTT.